Shown below are 13 T cell receptor beta chains from a single sample sequenced in a study of CD8 T cells in ankylosing spondylitis. TCRdb re-analysed the 5' RACE reads in MiXCR, keeping a single row per CDR3 protein. The table records around 300,000 distinct CDR3 sequences, roughly 10% of them present only once. The source material was blood, either unsorted or a sorted T cell fraction (not recorded which). The receptors stem from a female donor with ankylosing spondylitis or in good health (not recorded which).

This clonotype was counted at least ten times. The V call is TRBV12-3 or TRBV12-4, the J call TRBJ2-7, with D uncertain. CDR3 length: 13 amino acids. Trimming took 4 bases from V and 3 from J, leaving 10 bases between them. The chain's CDR3 is CASSSRVGYEQYF. CDR3 in DNA: TGTGCCAGCAGTTCTAGGGTGGGCTACGAGCAGTACTTC.

This clonotype was observed at least ten times. The chain uses TRBV12-3 or TRBV12-4 and TRBJ2-1, with D possibly being TRBD2 (6 bases). V lost 6 bases, J lost 9 bases, and 12 bases lay in between. There are 12 residues in the CDR3. CDR3 region: CASRVTAGEQFF. The CDR3 bases are TGTGCCAGCAGGGTTACAGCGGGTGAGCAGTTCTTC.

This clonotype occurred many times. CDR3 nucleotide sequence: TGTGCCAGCAGCCCGGTCTGGGGGGCTAACACTGAAGCTTTCTTT. Translation: CASSPVWGANTEAFF. V and J are TRBV7-8 and TRBJ1-1; maybe TRBD1 (6 bases). Trimming removed 5 bases at V and 2 bases at J, with 15 bases between. The CDR3 runs 15 residues. Germline values: CDR1 SGHVS, CDR2 FQNEAQ.

This clonotype was observed at least ten times. The chain carries TRBV18 and TRBJ2-2, with 8 bases aligning to TRBD2. The CDR3 length is 15 residues. Germline CDR1 KGHSH, CDR2 LQKENI. J gave up 3 bases and V 5 bases, and 5 bases lay outside the gene matches. As DNA, the CDR3 is TGTGCCAGCTCAACAACTAGCGGCGACACCGGGGAGCTGTTTTTT. This encodes CASSTTSGDTGELFF.

This clonotype was counted at least ten times. J is TRBJ2-2 and V is TRBV4-3; the D is unclear. Germline V gives CDR1 LGHNA, CDR2 YSLEER. This CDR3 region has 15 residues. The V end was cut by 0 bases, the J end by 6 bases, with 11 bases between. This CDR3 reads CASSQDYGVAGELFF. The CDR3 coding sequence is TGCGCCAGCAGCCAAGATTATGGGGTCGCCGGGGAGCTGTTTTTT.

This clonotype was seen repeatedly, ten times or more. The chain has TRBV5-1 and TRBJ2-5; no clear D gene. The V end lost 8 bases, the J end lost 2 bases, and 13 bases lay between the germline ends. Germline loops: CDR1 SGHRS, CDR2 YFSETQ. The CDR3 covers 13 residues. The CDR3 nucleotides are TGCGCCAGTAGACTCGGGTCTCAAGAGACCCAGTACTTC. This translates into CASRLGSQETQYF.

This clonotype was counted at least ten times. This rearrangement joins TRBV29-1 to TRBJ2-6; D gene ambiguous. The CDR3 covers 13 residues. The V end lost 6 bases, the J end lost 1 base, and 7 bases lay between the germline ends. Germline CDR1 and CDR2: SQVTM and ANQGSEA. The CDR3 DNA reads as TGCAGCGTCCTGATTTCTGGGGCCAACGTCCTGACTTTC. Protein sequence: CSVLISGANVLTF.

This clonotype was detected ten times or more. This rearrangement joins TRBV6-2 or TRBV6-3 to TRBJ1-2, with 7 bases fitting TRBD1. V gave up 6 bases and J gave up 1 base; unmatched junction bases: 11. CDR1 and CDR2 from the germline V gene are MNHEY and SVGEGT. The CDR3 loop spans 16 amino acids. The CDR3 sequence is CASSPRPDRLNYGYTF. Here the CDR3 DNA reads TGTGCCAGCAGCCCGCGACCGGACAGGCTTAACTATGGCTACACCTTC.

This clonotype has ten or more counts. The rearrangement uses TRBV11-2 and TRBJ2-1, with D possibly TRBD2 on 6 matching bases. V lost 5 bases, J lost 1 base, and 15 bases lay in between. The CDR3 sequence is 16 residues long. From germline, CDR1 is SGHAT and CDR2 FQNNGV. CDR3 sequence reads: CASSGGGIGSYNEQFF. In DNA, the CDR3 is TGTGCCAGCAGCGGGGGAGGAATTGGGTCCTACAATGAGCAGTTCTTC.

The V call is TRBV5-1, the J call TRBJ1-2, with 7 nucleotides matching TRBD1. CDR3 length equals 15 residues. Trimming cost V 3 bases and J 2 bases; bases outside gene matches: 7. Germline assignment: CDR1 SGHRS and CDR2 YFSETQ. CDR3 amino acids: CASSSTGVGNYGYTF. The CDR3 nucleotides read TGCGCCAGCAGCTCCACAGGGGTAGGAAACTATGGCTACACCTTC. The variable domain in full, with the rest retrieved from reference TRBV5-1 and TRBJ1-2, is KAGVTQTPRYLIKTRGQQVTLSCSPISGHRSVSWYQQTPGQGLQFLFEYFSETQRNKGNFPGRFSGRQFSNSRSEMNVSTLELGDSALYLCASSSTGVGNYGYTFGSGTRLTVV.

This clonotype was observed a handful of times. The gene calls are TRBV11-2 and TRBJ2-1; 12 bases fit TRBD2. The J segment lost 3 bases and the V segment lost 6 bases, leaving 9 bases of the junction unmatched. The CDR3 runs 17 residues. The germline CDR1 and CDR2 sequences are SGHAT and FQNNGV. CDR3 nucleotide sequence: TGTGCCAGCAGTCTGGGACCGGGACTAGCGGGCTACAATGAGCAGTTCTTC. Translated: CASSLGPGLAGYNEQFF.

This clonotype was seen a handful of times. The chain has TRBV28 and TRBJ2-7; maybe TRBD1 (6 bases). The germline V and J ends were trimmed by 10 bases and 1 base, with 11 bases remaining between them. Germline-derived CDR1 and CDR2 are MDHEN and SYDVKM. The CDR3 has 12 amino acids. The CDR3 DNA follows: TGTGCCACTGCGACAGGATCCTACGAGCAGTACTTC. Protein sequence: CATATGSYEQYF.

Many counts were recorded for this clonotype. V is TRBV19 and J is TRBJ2-1; TRBD1 agrees at 9 bases. Trimming removed 4 bases from V and 6 bases from J; junction bases left unmatched: 7. The germline gives CDR1 LNHDA, CDR2 SQIVND (reference sequence). The CDR3 is made up of 15 amino acids. CDR3: CASSKRTGEGNEQFF. DNA for the CDR3: TGTGCCAGTAGTAAGAGGACAGGGGAAGGCAATGAGCAGTTCTTC.